This passage covers 11 T cell receptor beta chains from one sample sequenced in a study of cytomegalovirus exposure and HLA in healthy donors. 13 Jbeta primers and 60 Vbeta primers were used for the PCR. Clones were sequenced by immunoSEQ multiplex PCR, and TCRdb holds only the in-frame ones, with some missing. The data show some 150,000 clones, 60% to 80% seen once. Sequencing input: PBMCs. All receptors derive from a woman in her 30s in good health and CMV-seronegative.

This clone is a singleton in its sample. Here the CDR3 reads CASSVAREWTGELFF. Written as DNA, the CDR3 is TGTGCCAGCAGCGTAGCGAGGGAATGGACCGGGGAGCTGTTTTTT. The chain combines TRBV9 with TRBJ2-2; D may be TRBD2 (5 bases). This CDR3 is built from 15 residues. Germline CDR1 reads SGDLS; CDR2 reads YYNGEE. V was pared by 0 bases and J by 5 bases, with 11 bases between.

This rearrangement joins TRBV7-9 to TRBJ1-2, with a tentative D call TRBD1 (6 bases). The CDR3 has 14 residues. V shed 1 base and J shed 8 bases, with 14 bases lying between them. The germline gives CDR1 SEHNR, CDR2 FQNEAQ (reference sequence). This chain's CDR3 is CASSLGGGFQGYTF. CDR3 DNA sequence: TGTGCCAGCAGCTTAGGGGGGGGCTTCCAAGGCTACACCTTC.

This chain links TRBV5-4 with TRBJ2-5, with 8 bases aligning to TRBD1. This CDR3 is 14 amino acids long. CDR1 is SGHNT, CDR2 YYREEE, per germline (reference sequence). J gave up 4 bases and V 4 bases, and 6 bases lay outside the gene matches. CDR3 amino acids: CASSTWTGRETQYF. As DNA, the CDR3 is TGTGCCAGCAGCACCTGGACAGGGCGAGAGACCCAGTACTTC.

V gene TRBV5-1 combines with J gene TRBJ1-1, with 7 positions matching TRBD1. V lost 3 bases and J lost 7; bases outside the gene matches: 9. The CDR3 covers 14 residues. CDR1 and CDR2 (germline): SGHRS, YFSETQ. The chain's CDR3 is CASSWSTGTSEAFF. In DNA, the CDR3 is TGCGCCAGCAGCTGGTCGACAGGGACGAGTGAAGCTTTCTTT.

V is TRBV4-3 and J is TRBJ2-7; D possibly corresponds to TRBD2 (5 bases). Between the trimmed V and J ends, which lost 0 bases and 1 base, there was a span of 13 bases. Germline V gives CDR1 LGHNA, CDR2 YSLEER. The CDR3 covers 16 residues. The CDR3 spells CASSQDRGSLSYEQYF. The CDR3 DNA sequence: TGCGCCAGCAGCCAAGATCGAGGGAGTCTATCCTACGAGCAGTACTTC.

V and J are TRBV7-2 and TRBJ1-2; 10 bases fit TRBD1. The V gene end was trimmed by 6 bases and the J gene end by 4 bases; junction bases not matched to a gene: 8. CDR1 and CDR2 from the germline V gene are SGHTA and FQGNSA. The CDR3 consists of 15 residues. CDR3 sequence (DNA): TGTGCCAGCAGGATCGGGGACAGGGGAGGCTATGGCTACACCTTC. It specifies CASRIGDRGGYGYTF. Combining the CDR3 with reference TRBV7-2 and TRBJ1-2 gives the whole variable domain GAGVSQSPSNKVTEKGKDVELRCDPISGHTALYWYRQSLGQGLEFLIYFQGNSAPDKSGLPSDRFSAERTGGSVSTLTIQRTQQEDSAVYLCASRIGDRGGYGYTFGSGTRLTVV.

The chain is built from TRBV14 and TRBJ1-1; tentatively, D is TRBD1 (5 bases). From germline, CDR1 is SGHDN and CDR2 FVKESK. V shed 4 bases and J shed 5 bases, with 14 bases lying between them. This CDR3 contains 14 residues. The CDR3 DNA sequence: TGTGCCAGCAGCCTGGACTTTCGGGGGACTGAAGCTTTCTTT. Encoded protein: CASSLDFRGTEAFF.

This clone was detected only a few times. J is TRBJ1-1 and V is TRBV29-1, with TRBD1 as a possible D gene (6 bases). Between the trimmed V and J ends, which lost 7 bases and 1 base, there was a span of 13 bases. CDR3 length equals 13 residues. Germline V lookup: CDR1 SQVTM, CDR2 ANQGSEA. CDR3 protein: CSAKGQTNTEAFF. The CDR3 nucleotides read TGCAGCGCCAAAGGACAGACGAACACTGAAGCTTTCTTT.

The DNA of the CDR3 is TGTGCCAGCAGATCTACAGGGAACACTGAAGCTTTCTTT. Translation gives CASRSTGNTEAFF. The chain employs TRBV6-6 and TRBJ1-1, with D tentatively TRBD1 (5 bases). Germline V lookup: CDR1 MNHNY, CDR2 SVGAGI (reference sequence). V was trimmed by 6 bases and J by 1 base, leaving 9 bases between them. The CDR3 spans 13 residues.

The chain has TRBV10-3 and TRBJ2-1; D perhaps matches TRBD1 (7 bases). The CDR3 has 16 amino acids. The V end lost 0 bases, the J end lost 4 bases, and 13 bases lay between the germline ends. CDR1 ENHRY and CDR2 SYGVKD come from the germline V gene. The CDR3, as DNA: TGTGCCATCAGTGAGTCGGCAGGGGGGTTTTACAATGAGCAGTTCTTC. Amino acids: CAISESAGGFYNEQFF.

This chain joins TRBV6-1 and TRBJ2-3; 7 nucleotides line up with TRBD2. The CDR3 sequence is 14 residues long. V lost 6 bases and J lost 2; bases outside the gene matches: 5. CDR1 is MNHNS, CDR2 SASEGT, per germline. The CDR3 loop reads CASRIAGYTDTQYF. The DNA for the CDR3 is TGTGCCAGCAGAATAGCGGGCTACACAGATACGCAGTATTTT.